This T cell receptor (beta chain) was sequenced during a study of blood T cell repertoires in COVID-19. In the original analysis: Estimated nucleated cell counts came from reference gene primer amplification. Libraries were prepared by immunoSEQ multiplex PCR; TCRdb keeps only in-frame clonotypes and omits some of them. The DNA was the basis for D and trimming; V, J and clone size are from that table. This sample carries a few hundred thousand clones, roughly 81% of them seen once, and the ten largest clones take 5% to 8%. Participants were aged about 18 to 100 years from about two dozen US areas. All exposed participants met a person with COVID-19 within 2 weeks before entering the study. Germline V lookup: CDR1 LGHDT, CDR2 YNNKEL (reference sequence). V gave up 3 bases and J gave up 1 base, with 9 bases separating them. The CDR3 runs to 14 residues.

This clonotype originated in a woman aged 45-59 years who had been exposed to COVID-19. The chain couples TRBV3-1 (or the pseudogene TRBV3-2) to TRBJ1-1; D remains unclear. Material: PBMCs or T cells enriched from blood (not recorded which). CDR3 DNA sequence: TGTGCCAGCAGCCATCTGTCGGGGAACACTGAAGCTTTCTTT. As protein: CASSHLSGNTEAFF.